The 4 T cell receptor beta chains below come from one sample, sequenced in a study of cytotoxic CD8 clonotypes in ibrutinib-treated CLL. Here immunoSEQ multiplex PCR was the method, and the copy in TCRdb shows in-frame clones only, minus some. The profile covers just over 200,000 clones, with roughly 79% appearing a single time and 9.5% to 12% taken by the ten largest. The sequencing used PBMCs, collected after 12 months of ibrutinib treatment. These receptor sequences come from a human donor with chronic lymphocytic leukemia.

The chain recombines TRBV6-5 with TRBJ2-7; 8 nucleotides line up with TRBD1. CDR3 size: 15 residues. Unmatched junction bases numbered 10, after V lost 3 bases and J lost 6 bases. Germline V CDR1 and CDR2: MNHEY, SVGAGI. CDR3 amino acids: CASSYRMQGAGEQYF. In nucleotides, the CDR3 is TGTGCCAGCAGTTATCGCATGCAGGGGGCCGGCGAGCAGTACTTC.

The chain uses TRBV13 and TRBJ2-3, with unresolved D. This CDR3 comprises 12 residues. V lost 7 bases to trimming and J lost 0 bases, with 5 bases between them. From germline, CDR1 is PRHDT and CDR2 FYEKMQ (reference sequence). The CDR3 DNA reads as TGTGCCAGCATCGACAGCACAGATACGCAGTATTTT. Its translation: CASIDSTDTQYF.

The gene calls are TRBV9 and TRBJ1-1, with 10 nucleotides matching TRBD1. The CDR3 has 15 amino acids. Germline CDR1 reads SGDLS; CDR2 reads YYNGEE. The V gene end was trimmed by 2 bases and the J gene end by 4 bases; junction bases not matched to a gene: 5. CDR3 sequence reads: CASSVDRGRFTEAFF. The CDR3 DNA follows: TGTGCCAGCAGCGTTGACAGGGGGCGCTTCACTGAAGCTTTCTTT.

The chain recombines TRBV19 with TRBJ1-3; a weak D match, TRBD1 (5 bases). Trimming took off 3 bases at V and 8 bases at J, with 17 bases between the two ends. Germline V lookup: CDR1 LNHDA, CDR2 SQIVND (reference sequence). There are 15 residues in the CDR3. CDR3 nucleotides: TGTGCCAGTAGTATTCGGTCGGCAGGGTCGGACACCATATATTTT. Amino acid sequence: CASSIRSAGSDTIYF. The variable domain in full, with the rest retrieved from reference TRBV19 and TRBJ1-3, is DGGITQSPKYLFRKEGQNVTLSCEQNLNHDAMYWYRQDPGQGLRLIYYSQIVNDFQKGDIAEGYSVSREKKESFPLTVTSAQKNPTAFYLCASSIRSAGSDTIYFGEGSWLTVV.